Listed here are 18 T cell receptor beta chains from one sample, sequenced in a study of OX40 agonist ivuxolimab in advanced cancers. Sequencing used immunoSEQ multiplex PCR; TCRdb keeps in-frame clones, though not all of them. Here the sample spans some 40,000 clones, around 89% being singletons. The specimen was CD4+ or CD8+ T cells sorted from blood, collected in a trial of the OX40 agonist ivuxolimab. These receptors came from an adult with an advanced solid tumor such as melanoma, head and neck, liver or kidney cancer.

The chain has TRBV7-9 and TRBJ2-1, with D unclear. The germline CDR1 and CDR2 sequences are SEHNR and FQNEAQ (reference sequence). V was clipped by 4 bases and J by 5 bases, with 9 bases between them. CDR3 size: 13 residues. The CDR3 loop reads CASSSSSNNEQFF. The CDR3, as DNA: TGTGCCAGCAGCTCGAGTTCGAACAATGAGCAGTTCTTC. Based on the CDR3 plus reference TRBV7-9 and TRBJ2-1, the full variable domain is DTGVSQNPRHKITKRGQNVTFRCDPISEHNRLYWYRQTLGQGPEFLTYFQNEAQLEKSRLLSDRFSAERPKGSFSTLEIQRTEQGDSAMYLCASSSSSNNEQFFGPGTRLTVL.

The J gene is TRBJ2-7, the V gene TRBV27, with 7 bases lining up with TRBD1. The J segment lost 3 bases and the V segment lost 3 bases, leaving 2 bases of the junction unmatched. The CDR3 length is 13 residues. CDR1 is MNHEY, CDR2 SMNVEV, per germline (reference sequence). CDR3 sequence (DNA): TGTGCCAGCAGTTTTGGGACAGACTACGAGCAGTACTTC. Its protein is CASSFGTDYEQYF.

The J gene is TRBJ1-5, the V gene TRBV19; the match to TRBD1 covers 9 bases. Trimming at V came to 3 bases and at J to 5 bases, leaving 2 bases not matched to a gene. The CDR3 loop spans 14 amino acids. CDR1 LNHDA and CDR2 SQIVND come from the germline V gene (reference sequence). DNA for the CDR3: TGTGCCAGTAGTATTAGGGACAGGGATCAGCCCCAGCATTTT. This translates into CASSIRDRDQPQHF.

The chain is built from TRBV5-1 and TRBJ1-2; the D gene is possibly TRBD1 (5 bases). The ends were cut back, 2 bases at V and 5 bases at J, with 13 bases in the middle. From germline, CDR1 is SGHRS and CDR2 YFSETQ. The CDR3 spans 14 residues. The CDR3 coding sequence is TGCGCCAGCAGCTTAGGGGTGGGCCTTTATGGCTACACCTTC. Protein: CASSLGVGLYGYTF.

The J gene is TRBJ2-3, the V gene TRBV27; weak D call: TRBD2 (5 bases). The CDR3 sequence is 15 residues long. CDR1 is MNHEY, CDR2 SMNVEV, per germline (reference sequence). The V end was cut by 3 bases, the J end by 2 bases, with 12 bases between. CDR3 residues: CASSLGVTTTDTQYF. The CDR3, as DNA: TGTGCCAGCAGTTTGGGAGTTACGACCACAGATACGCAGTATTTT.

V is TRBV7-9 and J is TRBJ1-1; the D gene is possibly TRBD1 (6 bases). The length of the CDR3 is 14 residues. The germline V gene encodes CDR1 SEHNR and CDR2 FQNEAQ (reference sequence). V was clipped by 5 bases and J by 11 bases, with 21 bases between them. DNA of the CDR3: TGTGCCAGCAGCCCCACCGGGACACCCCTGTGGGCTTTCTTT. Its translation is CASSPTGTPLWAFF.

This clone was seen a few times. The V and J genes are TRBV7-9 and TRBJ2-7; possible D gene TRBD2, 5 bases. Germline loops: CDR1 SEHNR, CDR2 FQNEAQ (reference sequence). The CDR3 covers 12 residues. Trimming shortened V by 4 bases and J by 3 bases, and 7 bases separated the two germline ends. The CDR3 nucleotides are TGTGCCAGCAGCTCCGGGGTCTACGAGCAGTACTTC. Its protein is CASSSGVYEQYF.

The genes are TRBV5-1 and TRBJ2-2; TRBD1 agrees at 7 bases. Trimming removed 2 bases from V and 6 bases from J; junction bases left unmatched: 7. Germline assignment: CDR1 SGHRS and CDR2 YFSETQ. The CDR3 is 15 residues long. The CDR3 DNA follows: TGCGCCAGCAGCTTAGAGGGACAGACGGCCGGGGAGCTGTTTTTT. Translated: CASSLEGQTAGELFF.

The chain combines TRBV30 with TRBJ2-1, with a tentative D call TRBD2 (5 bases). With 1 base removed from V and 7 bases from J, the gap between germline ends came to 11 bases. This CDR3 comprises 13 residues. Germline lookup yields CDR1 GTSNPN and CDR2 SVGIG (reference sequence). The CDR3 is CAWSGGSRNEQFF. The DNA of the CDR3 is TGTGCCTGGAGTGGTGGGAGTCGGAATGAGCAGTTCTTC.

V is TRBV7-9 and J is TRBJ2-3; D may correspond to TRBD1 or TRBD2 (6 bases each). Per germline, CDR1 SEHNR and CDR2 FQNEAQ (reference sequence). The V and J ends lost 7 bases and 0 bases respectively, with 20 bases between them. The CDR3 length is 17 residues. CDR3 protein: CASTPGGETGSTDTQYF. The CDR3, as DNA: TGTGCCAGCACCCCCGGAGGGGAGACAGGAAGCACAGATACGCAGTATTTT.

This clone has just one count. The V and J genes are TRBV7-8 and TRBJ2-5, with unresolved D. CDR1 and CDR2 from the germline V gene are SGHVS and FQNEAQ. Deletions cut 2 bases from V and 4 bases from J, with 11 bases between. The CDR3 loop spans 14 amino acids. DNA for the CDR3: TGTGCCAGCAGCTTAATCGAAAGACGAGAGACCCAGTACTTC. Protein sequence: CASSLIERRETQYF.

This clone has only one observation. The J gene is TRBJ2-1, the V gene TRBV11-2; D is unresolved. CDR1 and CDR2 from the germline V gene are SGHAT and FQNNGV. This CDR3 has 12 residues. Trimming left V 7 bases short and J 6 bases short, with 10 bases between. CDR3 in DNA: TGTGCCAGCACCTATAAAGGCAATGAGCAGTTCTTC. Its protein is CASTYKGNEQFF.

This chain links TRBV6-4 with TRBJ2-3, with 9 bases identical to TRBD2. J lost 2 bases, V lost 6 bases, and 6 bases had no gene match. The length of the CDR3 is 15 residues. Germline V lookup: CDR1 MRHNA, CDR2 SNTAGT. The CDR3 sequence: CASSLLAGATDTQYF. Here the CDR3 DNA reads TGTGCCAGCAGCTTGTTAGCGGGAGCCACAGATACGCAGTATTTT.

The gene calls are TRBV19 and TRBJ2-2; D perhaps matches TRBD1 (5 bases). This CDR3 region has 15 residues. CDR1 and CDR2 (germline): LNHDA, SQIVND (reference sequence). Trimming stripped 2 bases from V and 4 bases from J, with 11 bases between. CDR3 region: CASSITSGFTGELFF. CDR3 in DNA: TGTGCCAGTAGTATAACCTCAGGGTTCACCGGGGAGCTGTTTTTT.

V usage is TRBV2 and J usage is TRBJ2-2, with a possible D match to TRBD1 (6 bases). CDR1 is SNHLY and CDR2 is FYNNEI in the germline V gene. Trimming removed 6 bases at V and 5 bases at J, with 13 bases between. The CDR3 totals 14 residues. This CDR3 is CASRARGGTGELFF. The CDR3 DNA follows: TGTGCCAGCAGGGCCAGGGGCGGAACCGGGGAGCTGTTTTTT.

The chain is built from TRBV14 and TRBJ2-3; the match to TRBD2 covers 11 bases. The CDR3 spans 17 residues. The ends lost 2 bases at V and 2 bases at J; junction bases unmatched: 6. Germline assignment: CDR1 SGHDN and CDR2 FVKESK. This CDR3 is CASSQPRLAGLTDTQYF. As DNA, the CDR3 is TGTGCCAGCAGCCAACCCAGACTAGCGGGACTCACAGATACGCAGTATTTT.

The CDR3 reads CASSLQGLADTQYF. CDR3 nucleotides: TGTGCCAGCAGCCTCCAGGGGCTTGCAGATACGCAGTATTTT. The chain uses TRBV14 and TRBJ2-3, with a weak D call TRBD1 (6 bases). Germline-derived CDR1 and CDR2 are SGHDN and FVKESK. This CDR3 comprises 14 residues. The ends were cut back, 4 bases at V and 4 bases at J, with 12 bases in the middle. Based on the CDR3 plus reference TRBV14 and TRBJ2-3, the full variable domain is EAGVTQFPSHSVIEKGQTVTLRCDPISGHDNLYWYRRVMGKEIKFLLHFVKESKQDESGMPNNRFLAERTGGTYSTLKVQPAELEDSGVYFCASSLQGLADTQYFGPGTRLTVL.

The chain joins TRBV27 to TRBJ2-7; tentative D call: TRBD2 (5 bases). This CDR3 comprises 12 residues. Germline V gives CDR1 MNHEY, CDR2 SMNVEV (reference sequence). V was clipped by 6 bases and J by 5 bases, with 11 bases between them. The CDR3 nucleotides read TGTGCCAGCAGCCCCCCCGGGAACGAGCAGTACTTC. It translates to CASSPPGNEQYF.